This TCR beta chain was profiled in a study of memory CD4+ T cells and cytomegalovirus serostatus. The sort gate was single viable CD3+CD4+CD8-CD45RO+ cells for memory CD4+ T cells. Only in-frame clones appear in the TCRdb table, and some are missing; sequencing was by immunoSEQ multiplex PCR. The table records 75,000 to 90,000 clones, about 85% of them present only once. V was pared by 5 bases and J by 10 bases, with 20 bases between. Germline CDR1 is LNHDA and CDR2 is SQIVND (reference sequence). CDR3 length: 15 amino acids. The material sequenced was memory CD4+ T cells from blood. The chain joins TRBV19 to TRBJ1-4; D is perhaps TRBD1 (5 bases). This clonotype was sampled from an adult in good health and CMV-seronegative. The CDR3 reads CASSAQDPGDRKLFF. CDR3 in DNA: TGTGCCAGTAGTGCACAGGATCCCGGGGATAGAAAACTGTTTTTT.